Below, 3 T cell receptor beta chains from the same sample are listed, as sequenced in a study of cytomegalovirus exposure and HLA in healthy donors. The PCR used 60 Vbeta and 13 Jbeta primers. The protocol was immunoSEQ multiplex PCR, while the TCRdb copy is restricted to in-frame clones and leaves out a portion. The sample lists around 150,000 clones; around nine tenths were seen once. The material sequenced was PBMCs. These receptors originate from a woman in her thirties in good health and CMV-seronegative.

The V call is TRBV28, the J call TRBJ2-7; TRBD2 matches at 9 bases. CDR3 length: 14 amino acids. Germline values: CDR1 MDHEN, CDR2 SYDVKM. With 5 bases clipped from V and 2 bases from J, the junction kept 4 bases outside the gene matches. CDR3 in DNA: TGTGCCAGCAGTCCCCGACTAGCGGCCTACGAGCAGTACTTC. It yields the protein CASSPRLAAYEQYF.

J is TRBJ1-5 and V is TRBV6-1; D is possibly TRBD1 (6 bases). Deletions cut 8 bases from V and 4 bases from J, with 12 bases between. Germline CDR1 MNHNS, CDR2 SASEGT. CDR3 length equals 13 residues. CDR3 sequence: CASSGGANQPQHF. The CDR3 DNA reads as TGTGCCAGCTCGGGGGGGGCGAATCAGCCCCAGCATTTT.

As regards this clone: The junction departs from the called germline gene at one end, perhaps through a read error. V gene TRBV6-1 combines with J gene TRBJ2-7; perhaps TRBD1 as D (6 bases). The length of the CDR3 is 12 residues. CDR1 is MNHNS and CDR2 is SASEGT in the germline V gene. The CDR3 reads CASSEGLRTANF. For the CDR3, the DNA is TGTGCCAGCAGTGAGGGTCTGCGGACAGCGAACTTC.